This T cell receptor beta chain was sequenced during a study of tissue T cells after allogeneic stem cell transplantation (dated by TCRdb to about 2022). With respect to the entire study: If a tissue had multiple samples, a pathologist reviewed H&E sections so that samples with histologically apparent lymphocytes got priority for sequencing. The study profiled TCR beta repertoires across many tissues from research autopsies of patients with and without GVHD, plus mouse models of GVHD. On the human side, the study was prospective and observational, with no blinding or randomization. Study-wide conclusions, independent of this receptor: Blood samples were not available from the non-GVHD comparator patients. The study did not determine which tissue TCRs were alloreactive or antigen-specific, and some clones might have been persisting host cells. Within patients, how anatomically similar tissues were was a major factor shaping TCR repertoire composition, regardless of disease or transplant status. Not many T cell clones showed up in more than one patient, yet clustering based on motifs uncovered repertoire signatures that were shared across patients in a tissue-specific way. The patient cohort was small and varied clinically, and sampling depth was recognized as a limitation. In both patients and mice, only a limited portion of the TCR repertoire detected in tissues was captured by blood and spleen T cells.

Libraries were constructed by the immunoSEQ multiplex PCR assay. Adaptive Biotechnologies performed TCRbeta CDR3 sequencing at survey depth and reported CDR3 sequences, V/J genes, productive frequency, and template counts. Amplification of TCR beta CDR3 regions started from genomic DNA instead of RNA. As for the authors' bioinformatics: Jensen-Shannon divergence served to quantify pairwise repertoire overlap between tissues, with 0 meaning identical and 1 meaning complete divergence. Tissues were clustered by single-linkage agglomerative hierarchical clustering of pairwise JSD values, and the clustering results were displayed as dendrograms. GLIPH2 was run on all patient samples with simulation_depth 1000, kmer_min_depth 3, cdr3_length_cutoff 8, keeping groups with more than two unique CDR3s. A standardized tissue-overlap score was generated by extrapolating Jaccard GLIPH-group overlap across patients to a standard repertoire size of 1000 clones. Linear mixed-effect models, with tissue as a fixed effect and individual as a random effect, were used to test how diversity related to clinical or experimental variables. In TCRdb, the immuneACCESS table is reduced to in-frame sequences with V and J assigned. These tables do not hold every clone; where another copy was compared, an unresolved V gene accounts for under half, and the others remain unexplained. That table furnishes V, J and clone size, whereas the DNA furnished D and trimming. Within this sample are about 10,000 clones, with 60% to 80% of them counted one time only. The ten most abundant clones make up 20% to 30% of the sample.

Taken from cysteine to phenylalanine, the CDR3 has 11 residues. Solely the CDR3 DNA is kept, with 33 bases framed from the first base. V loses 2 bases of germline sequence and J loses 7 bases, and the interval between the two ends is 3 bases. The germline V gene yields MDHEN for CDR1 and SYDVKM for CDR2. The sample's time point label, decoded: human tissue collected at research (rapid) autopsy. Three non-HCT comparator patients with other cancers, who had at least five GI tract samples and no known GI disease at death, were retrospectively selected. After a median post-mortem interval of about 9.1 hours, autopsy tissues were collected, including GI sites from esophagus to rectum, liver, skin, and lymphoid organs such as spleen. Autopsy specimens were bisected, with one portion flash-frozen in liquid nitrogen and the rest formalin-fixed; GI outer muscle layers were removed. To extract genomic DNA from frozen tissues, either the Mag-Bind Blood & Tissue DNA HDQ 96 Kit on a Chemagic 360 or the DNeasy Blood & Tissue Kit was used. Because of concern about red blood cell contamination, extracted DNA underwent additional purification with the Genomic DNA Clean & Concentrator-25 kit.

As regards this clone: Its cognate antigen has yet to be identified. No base quality information exists; no much larger clone differs at one position.

Recombination joined TRBV28 with TRBJ1-5; too little of a D gene remains to name it. The origin of this receptor is an older male donor with lung cancer. Sample: tissue from the stomach, taken at autopsy. The DNA reads as follows: TGTGCCAGCAGTTTAGGCCAGCCCCAGCATTTT. This sequence encodes CASSLGQPQHF.